This is a list of T cell receptor beta chains from one sample in a study of beta chain features in type 1 diabetes. Measured with immunoSEQ multiplex PCR; TCRdb has only the in-frame clones, and not every one. The sample lists about 450,000 clones, more than 9.5% occurring once. Sequenced: naive CD4+ T cells from blood. These receptor sequences come from a woman younger than 35 in good health. Both conserved end residues are trimmed from each CDR3. The order of the fields is J gene, V gene, CDR3 protein.

TRBJ1-2 TRBV7-9 ASSSRTGKENYGYT
TRBJ2-1 TRBV11-1 ASSERRDEQF
TRBJ2-2 TRBV18 ASSLRTGKWIGELF
TRBJ2-3 TRBV28 ASTLRGRPTDTQY
TRBJ2-1 TRBV27 ASSSKNRGLAWSDKQF
TRBJ1-5 TRBV30 AWSRGEQPQH
TRBJ1-2 TRBV30 AWTNRGPTYGYT
TRBJ1-5 TRBV28 ASSFGAARRPQH
TRBJ2-1 TRBV7-9 ASSSGSSSYNEQF
TRBJ2-3 TRBV7-9 ASSSPTSARTDTQY
TRBJ1-4 TRBV9 ASSVSGQTEKLF
TRBJ2-3 TRBV6-5 ASSYGSLSTDTQY
TRBJ1-2 TRBV14 ASSHLTSSDNYGYT
. TRBV5-1 ASSLVSGEQY
TRBJ1-4 TRBV15 ATSRDRWRGGEKLF
TRBJ2-5 TRBV30 AWSRGTQETQY
TRBJ1-4 TRBV5-1 ASSFTGLNEKLF
TRBJ2-3 TRBV10-2 ASNTLLGDTQY
TRBJ2-2 TRBV29-1 SAIGRRETGELF
TRBJ1-5 TRBV2 ASSEVIGGEQPQH
TRBJ2-5 TRBV14 ASSQVTGQGGTQY
TRBJ2-2 TRBV29-1 SVLRHPNTGELF